Following are 27 T cell receptor beta chains from one sample sequenced in a study of radiotherapy plus CTLA-4 blockade in lung cancer. Libraries were prepared by immunoSEQ multiplex PCR; TCRdb keeps only in-frame clonotypes and omits some of them. In the table there are roughly 66,000 clones, approximately 83% of which are singletons. The starting material was peripheral blood, obtained from a patient treated with radiotherapy plus ipilimumab. The receptors stem from a human donor with non-small cell lung cancer who had a partial response to radiotherapy plus ipilimumab.

The chain joins TRBV29-1 to TRBJ2-4; D is perhaps TRBD2 (7 bases). V was trimmed by 8 bases and J by 2 bases, leaving 19 bases between them. The CDR3 runs 15 residues. Germline CDR1 SQVTM, CDR2 ANQGSEA. The DNA of the CDR3 is TGCAGCTTTCCAGGGAGGGGGAATCCCAAAAACATTCAGTACTTC. Translating it yields CSFPGRGNPKNIQYF.

The chain employs TRBV21-1 and TRBJ1-1; the D segment call TRBD1 is taken from the table without a DNA check. TRBV21-1 is a documented pseudogene. The CDR3 length is 16 residues. The CDR3 here is CASSNDRSGEHTEAFF. CDR3 bases: TGTGCCAGCAGCAATGACAGATCAGGGGAACACACTGAAGCTTTCTTT.

V and J are TRBV11-1 and TRBJ1-1; 9 nucleotides match TRBD1. The CDR3 extends over 14 amino acids. J was trimmed by 5 bases and V by 5 bases; bases with no gene match: 6. The V gene's germline CDR1 is SGHAT and CDR2 FQDESV (reference sequence). CDR3 in amino acids: CASSDRGRGTEAFF. The DNA for the CDR3 is TGTGCCAGCAGCGACAGGGGGAGGGGTACTGAAGCTTTCTTT.

V gene TRBV30 combines with J gene TRBJ2-7, with TRBD1 identical over 10 bases. The J segment lost 3 bases and the V segment lost 2 bases, leaving 7 bases of the junction unmatched. The germline V gene has CDR1 GTSNPN and CDR2 SVGIG (reference sequence). The CDR3 consists of 15 residues. The CDR3 bases are TGTGCCTGGAGTCCGGGACAGGGGCTAGTCTACGAGCAGTACTTC. Its protein product is CAWSPGQGLVYEQYF.

This rearrangement joins TRBV6-5 to TRBJ2-7; TRBD1 matches 8 bases. The germline CDR1 and CDR2 sequences are MNHEY and SVGAGI. V trimming: 6 bases; J trimming: 4 bases; junction bases outside the gene matches: 8. CDR3 length equals 14 residues. CDR3 protein: CASSPRTGFYEQYF. In DNA, the CDR3 is TGTGCCAGCAGCCCCCGGACAGGGTTTTACGAGCAGTACTTC.

This clone was observed a handful of times. The chain recombines TRBV15 with TRBJ2-1; possibly TRBD1 for D (6 bases). This CDR3 region has 15 residues. V lost 0 bases and J 9 bases, leaving 15 bases between the germline ends. CDR1 and CDR2 (germline): LNHNV, YYDKDF (reference sequence). CDR3 DNA sequence: TGTGCCACCAGCAGAGATGTCCAGGGGCCTGTTGAGCAGTTCTTC. It yields the protein CATSRDVQGPVEQFF.

The CDR3 sequence: CASSSDRGEEKLFF. The CDR3 DNA follows: TGTGCCAGCAGCTCGGACAGGGGGGAGGAAAAACTGTTTTTT. V usage is TRBV7-9 and J usage is TRBJ1-4; 10 bases are shared with TRBD1. Germline loops: CDR1 SEHNR, CDR2 FQNEAQ (reference sequence). V was pared by 4 bases and J by 8 bases, with 4 bases of the junction left unmatched. The CDR3 is 14 residues long.

This clone came up a few times. CDR3 region: CASSYSRPPGAYEQYF. For the CDR3, the DNA is TGTGCCAGCAGTTACTCGAGACCACCGGGTGCCTACGAGCAGTACTTC. The chain joins TRBV6-6 to TRBJ2-7; D uncertain. Trimming removed 0 bases at V and 2 bases at J, with 14 bases between. The CDR3 runs 16 residues. Germline CDR1 MNHNY, CDR2 SVGAGI (reference sequence).

This clone has only one observation. The chain couples TRBV25-1 to TRBJ1-1; D not resolved. Looked up from germline, CDR1 is MGHDK and CDR2 is SYGVNS. V lost 3 bases, J lost 1 base, and 12 bases lay in between. The CDR3 extends over 15 amino acids. CDR3 nucleotide sequence: TGTGCCAGCAGTGACCCAACCACGGGGAACACTGAAGCTTTCTTT. This translates into CASSDPTTGNTEAFF.

This clone has more than one count but fewer than ten. CDR3 sequence: CASSLGQGDYGYTF. DNA of the CDR3: TGCGCCAGCAGCTTGGGACAGGGAGACTATGGCTACACCTTC. The chain is built from TRBV5-1 and TRBJ1-2, with 7 bases identical to TRBD1. V was pared by 0 bases and J by 3 bases, with 2 bases of the junction left unmatched. This CDR3 is 14 amino acids long. Germline V gene lookup returns CDR1 SGHRS and CDR2 YFSETQ.

The CDR3 nucleotides are TGTGCCAGCAGTGACTCTAGCGCTTATGAGCAGTACTTC. Translating gives CASSDSSAYEQYF. The chain has TRBV6-1 and TRBJ2-7, with TRBD2 as a possible D gene (6 bases). Germline V CDR1 and CDR2: MNHNS, SASEGT. CDR3 length: 13 amino acids. Trimming took off 3 bases at V and 7 bases at J, with 13 bases between the two ends.

The genes are TRBV2 and TRBJ2-7, with D tentatively TRBD1 (6 bases). From germline, CDR1 is SNHLY and CDR2 FYNNEI. V dropped 6 bases and J dropped 6 bases, with 18 bases sitting between them. The CDR3 consists of 14 residues. Written as DNA, the CDR3 is TGTGCCAGCAGGTCGGCGTGGGGGCAAAGCGAGCAGTACTTC. Translated, it gives CASRSAWGQSEQYF.

This chain links TRBV28 with TRBJ2-1; 16 bases are shared with TRBD2. The V and J ends lost 8 bases and 4 bases, in that order; junction bases with no gene match: 8. The CDR3 loop spans 17 amino acids. Germline CDR1 is MDHEN and CDR2 is SYDVKM. The CDR3 loop is CASSGLAGGPGYNEQFF. In DNA form, the CDR3 reads TGTGCCAGCTCGGGACTAGCGGGAGGGCCCGGGTACAATGAGCAGTTCTTC. The whole variable domain, remainder taken from reference TRBV28 and TRBJ2-1, is DVKVTQSSRYLVKRTGEKVFLECVQDMDHENMFWYRQDPGLGLRLIYFSYDVKMKEKGDIPEGYSVSREKKERFSLILESASTNQTSMYLCASSGLAGGPGYNEQFFGPGTRLTVL.

This clone was observed a handful of times. This chain connects TRBV7-3 to TRBJ2-1, with a tentative D call TRBD2 (6 bases). V lost 3 bases and J lost 6, with 9 bases in between. Germline V gene lookup returns CDR1 SGHTA and CDR2 FQGTGA. The CDR3 consists of 13 residues. CDR3 amino acids: CASSLGLGNEQFF. In nucleotides, the CDR3 is TGTGCCAGCAGCTTGGGACTCGGCAATGAGCAGTTCTTC.

J is TRBJ2-2 and V is TRBV7-8, with 10 positions matching TRBD2. The V gene end was trimmed by 8 bases and the J gene end by 5 bases; junction bases not matched to a gene: 8. CDR3 size: 15 residues. CDR1 and CDR2 from the germline V gene are SGHVS and FQNEAQ. The CDR3 is CASAPSGRGTGELFF. CDR3 in DNA: TGTGCCAGCGCCCCTAGCGGGAGAGGTACCGGGGAGCTGTTTTTT.

To note about this clone: Different DNA sequences within this sample yield the same CDR3. The rearrangement joins TRBV5-4 to TRBJ2-7, with 13 bases that match TRBD2. The CDR3 length is 15 residues. Germline CDR1 reads SGHNT; CDR2 reads YYREEE (reference sequence). V shed 4 bases and J 1 base; nucleotides not matched to a gene: 2. CDR3 amino acids: CASSPGLAGSYEQYF. The CDR3 DNA reads TGTGCCAGCAGCCCGGGACTAGCGGGATCCTACGAGCAGTACTTC.

This clone was seen only once. The rearrangement links TRBV5-1 to TRBJ2-5; 10 nucleotides agree with TRBD2. V was clipped by 5 bases and J by 5 bases; unmatched bases: 12. CDR3 length: 16 residues. Germline V gene data show CDR1 as SGHRS and CDR2 as YFSETQ. CDR3 nucleotide sequence: TGCGCCAGCAGTAAATTGGCTAGCGGGAGTGAGGAGACCCAGTACTTC. Translated: CASSKLASGSEETQYF.

The J gene is TRBJ1-1, the V gene TRBV28; perhaps TRBD1 as D (6 bases). V was trimmed by 5 bases and J by 1 base, leaving 17 bases between them. Germline V gene lookup returns CDR1 MDHEN and CDR2 SYDVKM. The CDR3 loop spans 16 amino acids. CDR3 nucleotide sequence: TGTGCCAGCAGTGAGGGGCTGGGGGCTCCGAACACTGAAGCTTTCTTT. Its protein product is CASSEGLGAPNTEAFF.

The rearrangement joins TRBV5-1 to TRBJ2-3, with a weak D call TRBD2 (5 bases). The CDR3 has 14 residues. Trimming cost V 2 bases and J 5 bases, with 12 bases left between them. The germline V gene has CDR1 SGHRS and CDR2 YFSETQ. The CDR3 region is CASSFTSTQDTQYF. CDR3 coding DNA: TGCGCCAGCAGCTTTACTAGTACCCAAGATACGCAGTATTTT.

V and J are TRBV5-1 and TRBJ2-3; 12 bases are shared with TRBD2. CDR3 length: 17 residues. With 0 bases clipped from V and 0 bases from J, the junction kept 2 bases outside the gene matches. Germline values: CDR1 SGHRS, CDR2 YFSETQ. The CDR3 sequence is CASSLGGTSGSTDTQYF. The CDR3 DNA reads as TGCGCCAGCAGCTTGGGGGGGACTAGCGGGAGCACAGATACGCAGTATTTT.

V usage is TRBV18 and J usage is TRBJ2-1; 9 bases are a match to TRBD2. This CDR3 has 16 residues. Trimming cost V 3 bases and J 8 bases; bases outside gene matches: 11. Germline V gene sequence: CDR1 KGHSH, CDR2 LQKENI. The CDR3 here is CASSPRGTSLSHEQFF. The CDR3 DNA is TGTGCCAGCTCACCTAGGGGGACTAGCCTAAGTCATGAGCAGTTCTTC.

The rearrangement joins TRBV7-9 to TRBJ1-1; no firm D call. This CDR3 is 12 amino acids long. CDR1 and CDR2 (germline): SEHNR, FQNEAQ (reference sequence). Trimming stripped 7 bases from V and 5 bases from J, with 11 bases between. Written as DNA, the CDR3 is TGTGCCAGCACCAAAACGGGAACTGAAGCTTTCTTT. Its translation is CASTKTGTEAFF.

The rearrangement links TRBV27 to TRBJ1-1, with 8 bases lining up with TRBD1. Per germline, CDR1 MNHEY and CDR2 SMNVEV (reference sequence). V lost 4 bases and J lost 4; bases outside the gene matches: 8. This CDR3 is built from 15 residues. The DNA of the CDR3 is TGTGCCAGCAGTTCCGACAGGGGAAGCGGCACTGAAGCTTTCTTT. This codes for CASSSDRGSGTEAFF.

The sample holds a few counts of this clone. This rearrangement joins TRBV6-1 to TRBJ1-1; maybe TRBD1 (6 bases). Trimming pared 6 bases from V and 0 bases from J, leaving 8 bases between. This CDR3 contains 13 residues. Germline-derived CDR1 and CDR2 are MNHNS and SASEGT. The CDR3 is CASSTGLNTEAFF. The CDR3 DNA follows: TGTGCCAGCAGCACAGGGTTGAACACTGAAGCTTTCTTT.

The chain employs TRBV27 and TRBJ2-1; possible D gene TRBD2, 6 bases. The CDR3 consists of 13 residues. Germline assignment: CDR1 MNHEY and CDR2 SMNVEV (reference sequence). V lost 6 bases to trimming and J lost 7 bases, with 13 bases between them. DNA of the CDR3: TGTGCCAGCAGCCCGACTAGTAAGAATGAGCAGTTCTTC. It specifies CASSPTSKNEQFF.

The V call is TRBV6-5, the J call TRBJ1-1, with a tentative D call TRBD1 (5 bases). This CDR3 is built from 15 residues. V lost 7 bases and J 4 bases, leaving 19 bases between the germline ends. Germline CDR1 reads MNHEY; CDR2 reads SVGAGI. The CDR3, as DNA: TGTGCCAGCACCTCCCGACAGATTAGGGGCACTGAAGCTTTCTTT. Its translation is CASTSRQIRGTEAFF.

V usage is TRBV6-1 and J usage is TRBJ1-2, with a weak D call TRBD1 (6 bases). This CDR3 spans 14 amino acids. The V end lost 5 bases, the J end lost 6 bases, and 16 bases lay between the germline ends. Germline V lookup: CDR1 MNHNS, CDR2 SASEGT. The CDR3: CASSSKQGGDGYTF. As DNA, the CDR3 is TGTGCCAGCAGTTCAAAACAGGGAGGGGATGGCTACACCTTC.